Listed below are T cell receptor beta chains from one sample, sequenced in a study of molecular identifiers for immune sequencing clone quantification. TCRdb used MiXCR to reprocess the PCR reads, holding one entry per CDR3 protein. The sample yields just under 65,000 distinct CDR3 sequences, 19% seen once. The sequenced sample consisted of naive CD8+ T cells from blood, with Jurkat cell RNA spiked in. All receptors derive from a human donor in good health. Some libraries in this study had Jurkat cell RNA spiked in. CDR3s include the opening cysteine and the closing phenylalanine or tryptophan. D genes are given only for firm matches. The listing skips clone size in some rows; elsewhere it reads once, few, many or a size class.

>TRBJ2-1|.|many|TRBV7-9
CASSLTPTGARNEQFF
TGTGCCAGCAGCTTAACCCCCACGGGGGCGCGCAATGAGCAGTTCTTC
>TRBJ2-7|TRBD1|.|TRBV27
CASSFRGLVYEQYF
TGTGCCAGCAGTTTCAGGGGGTTGGTCTACGAGCAGTACTTC
>TRBJ2-6|.|many|TRBV24-1
CATSDFTLDSKSGANVLTF
TGTGCCACCAGTGATTTCACCCTCGATTCCAAATCTGGGGCCAACGTCCTGACTTTC
>TRBJ1-1|.|few|TRBV27
CASSFLIPSHSEAFF
TGTGCCAGCAGTTTCCTGATCCCTTCGCACAGTGAAGCTTTCTTT
>TRBJ1-5|TRBD1|many|TRBV6-1
CASSGLDRPNQPQHF
TGTGCCAGCAGTGGACTGGACAGGCCCAATCAGCCCCAGCATTTT
>TRBJ1-4|.|many|TRBV29-1
CSVELAGANEKLFF
TGCAGCGTTGAGCTGGCAGGGGCTAATGAAAAACTGTTTTTT
>TRBJ2-1|TRBD2|few|TRBV2
CASQFSGAPYNEQFF
TGTGCCAGCCAGTTTAGCGGGGCCCCCTACAATGAGCAGTTCTTC
>TRBJ2-7|TRBD1|.|TRBV5-1
CASSHPQTGFYEQYF
TGCGCCAGCAGCCACCCCCAGACAGGGTTCTACGAGCAGTACTTC
>TRBJ2-1|TRBD2|few|TRBV27
CASSIGTSGNEQFF
TGTGCCAGCAGTATAGGGACTAGCGGAAATGAGCAGTTCTTC
>TRBJ2-1|.|many|TRBV27
CASSLLGQEEQFF
TGTGCCAGCAGTTTACTGGGCCAAGAAGAGCAGTTCTTC
>TRBJ2-7|TRBD2|few|TRBV27
CASSLLLAGGSYEQYF
TGTGCCAGCAGTTTATTACTAGCGGGGGGTTCCTACGAGCAGTACTTC
>TRBJ2-7|.|many|TRBV29-1
CSTLGGPTYEQYF
TGCAGCACCTTAGGTGGCCCCACCTACGAGCAGTACTTC
>TRBJ1-5|TRBD1|many|TRBV10-2
CASWDRGYNQPQHF
TGCGCCAGTTGGGACAGGGGGTACAATCAGCCCCAGCATTTT
>TRBJ2-5|.|few|TRBV4-2
CASSQGARGLALETQYF
TGTGCCAGCAGCCAAGGAGCCCGGGGTCTAGCGTTGGAGACCCAGTACTTC
>TRBJ2-5|TRBD2|many|TRBV4-1
CASSQDQVTSGRAGETQYF
TGCGCCAGCAGCCAAGATCAAGTGACTAGCGGGAGGGCTGGAGAGACCCAGTACTTC
>TRBJ2-5|.|many|TRBV18
CASSPTGGLQETQYF
TGTGCCAGCTCACCGACTGGGGGGCTACAAGAGACCCAGTACTTC
>TRBJ2-3|TRBD2|many|TRBV29-1
CSVDGTSGSIDTQYF
TGCAGCGTAGACGGGACTAGCGGGAGTATCGATACGCAGTATTTT
>TRBJ2-1|TRBD2|few|TRBV27
CASSSGLANYNEQFF
TGTGCCAGCAGCTCGGGACTAGCGAATTACAATGAGCAGTTCTTC
>TRBJ2-6|.|many|TRBV7-2
CASSLVGRPSGANVLTF
TGTGCCAGCAGCTTAGTTGGCAGACCCTCTGGGGCCAACGTCCTGACTTTC
>TRBJ1-1|.|many|TRBV27
CASSLWATLATEAFF
TGTGCCAGCAGTTTATGGGCTACCTTGGCGACTGAAGCTTTCTTT
>TRBJ2-7|TRBD1|many|TRBV10-3
CAIGTGSSYEQYF
TGTGCCATTGGGACAGGGAGCTCCTACGAGCAGTACTTC
>TRBJ1-1|TRBD1|.|TRBV5-1
CASSFRQGKNTEAFF
TGCGCCAGCAGCTTCCGACAGGGGAAAAACACTGAAGCTTTCTTT
>TRBJ2-3|TRBD2|many|TRBV6-2/TRBV6-3
CASSYETSGRGSTQYF
TGTGCCAGCAGTTACGAGACTAGCGGGAGAGGCAGTACGCAGTATTTT
>TRBJ2-1|.|.|TRBV20-1
CSASPREAASSYNEQFF
TGCAGTGCTAGCCCCCGCGAAGCGGCCAGCTCCTACAATGAGCAGTTCTTC
>TRBJ2-3|.|many|TRBV7-9
CASSSLGGRVGPTDTQYF
TGTGCCAGCAGCTCATTAGGGGGTAGAGTGGGGCCCACAGATACGCAGTATTTT
>TRBJ2-1|.|many|TRBV11-2
CASTNPQGGALYNEQFF
TGTGCCAGCACCAACCCCCAGGGCGGAGCCCTATACAATGAGCAGTTCTTC
>TRBJ2-3|.|many|TRBV4-1
CASSHPGGTDTQYF
TGCGCCAGCAGCCACCCAGGGGGCACAGATACGCAGTATTTT
>TRBJ2-7|.|many|TRBV4-1
CASSAGPGGSPYEQYF
TGCGCCAGCAGCGCCGGCCCGGGTGGCTCGCCCTACGAGCAGTACTTC
>TRBJ1-1|.|few|TRBV28
CASSPNLQALF
TGTGCCAGCAGTCCCAACCTTCAAGCTCTCTTT
>TRBJ2-7|TRBD2|many|TRBV7-9
CASSQGLAGGYEQYF
TGTGCCAGCAGCCAGGGACTAGCGGGAGGGTACGAGCAGTACTTC
>TRBJ2-5|.|.|TRBV12-3/TRBV12-4
CAGSSWEVQGTQYF
TGTGCCGGCAGTTCGTGGGAGGTACAAGGGACCCAGTACTTC
>TRBJ2-1|TRBD1|.|TRBV6-6
CASSPDRGNEQFF
TGTGCCAGCAGTCCGGACAGGGGGAATGAGCAGTTCTTC
>TRBJ2-3|TRBD2|many|TRBV27
CASSLYIAGRTNTQYF
TGTGCCAGCAGTTTATATATAGCGGGACGAACAAATACGCAGTATTTT
>TRBJ2-1|TRBD2|many|TRBV19
CASSTIAGAYNEQFF
TGTGCCAGTAGTACCATAGCGGGGGCCTACAATGAGCAGTTCTTC
>TRBJ2-7|.|few|TRBV20-1
CSARHRDRVIYEQYF
TGCAGTGCTAGACATCGGGACCGAGTTATCTACGAGCAGTACTTC
>TRBJ2-6|.|few|TRBV10-2
CASSEAYSGANVLTF
TGCGCCAGCAGTGAGGCTTACTCTGGGGCCAACGTCCTGACTTTC
>TRBJ2-4|.|many|TRBV5-6
CASSHREQLAKNIQYF
TGTGCCAGCAGCCACCGGGAGCAGCTAGCCAAAAACATTCAGTACTTC
>TRBJ2-7|.|.|TRBV9
CASSVNPVGSGYEQYF
TGTGCCAGCAGCGTAAACCCCGTGGGGAGTGGCTACGAGCAGTACTTC
>TRBJ1-2|.|once|TRBV14
CAGSQAGSSFNYGCTF
.
>TRBJ2-2|TRBD2|many|TRBV27
CASSWAAGELSGELFF
TGTGCCAGCAGTTGGGCAGCGGGAGAGCTCTCCGGGGAGCTGTTTTTT
>TRBJ1-1|.|many|TRBV28
CASRPVTNTEAFF
TGTGCCAGCAGACCTGTTACGAACACTGAAGCTTTCTTT
>TRBJ2-3|.|many|TRBV11-2
CASSLEWSDTQYF
TGTGCCAGCAGCTTAGAATGGTCAGATACGCAGTATTTT
>TRBJ2-1|.|.|TRBV28
CASTEDWSSYNEQFF
TGTGCCAGCACTGAGGACTGGAGCTCCTACAATGAGCAGTTCTTC
>TRBJ1-5|.|many|TRBV7-9
CASSLSFNQPQHF
TGTGCCAGCAGCTTAAGTTTCAATCAGCCCCAGCATTTT
>TRBJ1-1|.|many|TRBV19
CASSMTENTEAFF
TGTGCCAGTAGTATGACGGAAAACACTGAAGCTTTCTTT
>TRBJ1-1|.|many|TRBV10-3
CAIRGEGTEAFF
TGTGCCATCAGGGGAGAGGGCACTGAAGCTTTCTTT
>TRBJ2-1|TRBD2|many|TRBV4-2
CASSRILADSYNEQFF
TGTGCCAGCAGCAGAATACTAGCGGATTCCTACAATGAGCAGTTCTTC
>TRBJ1-4|.|few|TRBV4-1
CASSHVQGHEKLFF
TGCGCCAGCAGCCATGTTCAGGGACATGAAAAACTGTTTTTT
>TRBJ1-6|.|few|TRBV7-9
CASSQTYNSPLHF
TGTGCCAGCAGCCAGACCTATAATTCACCCCTCCACTTT
>TRBJ2-7|.|many|TRBV7-9
CASSPTGLTTYEQYF
TGTGCCAGCAGCCCAACAGGGTTAACAACCTACGAGCAGTACTTC
>TRBJ2-7|TRBD1|many|TRBV27
CASSHSGGQEVLEQYF
TGTGCCAGCAGCCACTCCGGGGGACAGGAGGTACTGGAGCAGTACTTC
>TRBJ1-1|.|many|TRBV4-2
CASSQRTNGVAGTEAFF
TGTGCCAGCAGCCAGCGCACCAACGGGGTCGCCGGAACTGAAGCTTTCTTT
>TRBJ1-1|TRBD1|many|TRBV6-2/TRBV6-3
CASSPIGQGFEAFF
TGTGCCAGCAGCCCTATCGGACAGGGGTTTGAAGCTTTCTTT
>TRBJ1-4|.|many|TRBV7-9
CASSSRGHRYEKLFF
TGTGCCAGCAGCTCTAGGGGACACCGGTATGAAAAACTGTTTTTT